The text below deals with one T cell receptor (beta chain). TCRdb processed the RACE reads anew with MiXCR; each CDR3 protein has one entry. The table includes approximately 97,000 distinct CDR3 sequences, roughly a quarter detected once. Germline V gene sequence: CDR1 SGHRS, CDR2 YFSETQ. Trimming at V came to 2 bases and at J to 1 base, leaving 4 bases not matched to a gene. The CDR3 loop spans 15 amino acids. The data were taken from a study of human T cells and chemical hapten exposure. As for time point: patch test 3, about 24 weeks after DPC sensitization. Treatment described: therapeutic diphenylcyclopropenone sensitization with weekly scalp DPC.

This sample comprised whole blood, obtained in connection with sensitization to the hapten diphenylcyclopropenone (DPC). The receptor comes from a man aged 40-50 years with alopecia areata. Some clones in this sample may be carry-over from other donors' samples. The chain carries TRBV5-1 and TRBJ2-7, with 9 bases matching TRBD2. The CDR3 bases are TGCGCCAGCAGCTTTAGCGGGAGTCGTTCCTACGAGCAGTACTTC. It specifies CASSFSGSRSYEQYF.